A selection of T cell receptor beta chains follows, all from one sample in a study of shared clonotypes between healthy human individuals. Produced via immunoSEQ multiplex PCR; TCRdb's table is partial and in-frame only. In the table there are 110,000 or so clones, around 73% of which are singletons. The sequenced material came from memory CD8+ T cells sorted from blood. The receptors stem from a woman in her twenties or thirties in good health. CDR3s include the opening cysteine and the closing phenylalanine or tryptophan. The D gene is left open where the match is weak. Rows give clone size only sometimes, using once, few, many, or a class for an expanded clone.

cdr3_nt: TGTGCCAGCAGCTCCCGCCGGACAGGGGGGTACGAGCAGTACTTC; cdr3_aa: CASSSRRTGGYEQYF; v_call: TRBV11-2; j_call: TRBJ2-7; clone_size: .; d_call: TRBD1
cdr3_nt: TGTGCCAGCAGCTTCGGCGCCACACCTTATGGCTACACCTTC; cdr3_aa: CASSFGATPYGYTF; v_call: TRBV7-8; j_call: TRBJ1-2; clone_size: .; d_call: .
cdr3_nt: TGTGCCAGCAGCCAAGAGACCCGAGGGGCAGATACGCAGTATTTT; cdr3_aa: CASSQETRGADTQYF; v_call: TRBV4-2; j_call: TRBJ2-3; clone_size: once; d_call: .
cdr3_nt: TGTGCCAGCAGCTTGGGTTTGCACAGGCCGAACACTGAAGCTTTCTTT; cdr3_aa: CASSLGLHRPNTEAFF; v_call: TRBV5-4; j_call: TRBJ1-1; clone_size: .; d_call: .
cdr3_nt: TGTGCCAGCAGTGAACGAACTAGCGGGATCAACGAGCAGTACTTC; cdr3_aa: CASSERTSGINEQYF; v_call: TRBV6-1; j_call: TRBJ2-7; clone_size: few; d_call: TRBD2
cdr3_nt: TGTGCCAGCAGCTCGGGACTAGCGGGAGGGCAAGAGACCCAGTACTTC; cdr3_aa: CASSSGLAGGQETQYF; v_call: TRBV7-9; j_call: TRBJ2-5; clone_size: .; d_call: TRBD2
cdr3_nt: TGTGCCAGCAGCCCCGGGGCTCGGACTGAAGCTTTCTTT; cdr3_aa: CASSPGARTEAFF; v_call: TRBV27; j_call: TRBJ1-1; clone_size: .; d_call: .
cdr3_nt: TGTGCCAGCAGCTCACCAGTTGATGAGCAGTTCTTC; cdr3_aa: CASSSPVDEQFF; v_call: TRBV7-2; j_call: TRBJ2-1; clone_size: .; d_call: .
cdr3_nt: TGTGCCAGCAGCCCCCTGTTGGGCGTCTTCACCGGGGAGCTGTTTTTT; cdr3_aa: CASSPLLGVFTGELFF; v_call: TRBV9; j_call: TRBJ2-2; clone_size: once; d_call: .
cdr3_nt: TGTGCCAGCAGTTTATATGCCGTGACAGTCAATCAGCCCCAGCATTTT; cdr3_aa: CASSLYAVTVNQPQHF; v_call: TRBV27; j_call: TRBJ1-5; clone_size: .; d_call: .
cdr3_nt: TGTGCCAGTAGTCGGGACCTCTACAATGAGCAGTTCTTC; cdr3_aa: CASSRDLYNEQFF; v_call: TRBV19; j_call: TRBJ2-1; clone_size: .; d_call: .
cdr3_nt: TGTGCCAGCAGCTTAGTTCTGGAATCGGAGCAGTACTTC; cdr3_aa: CASSLVLESEQYF; v_call: TRBV7-3; j_call: TRBJ2-5; clone_size: .; d_call: .
cdr3_nt: TGTGCCATCAGTGAGGTCGGTGAAGGGACTGGGGCCAACGTCCTGACTTTC; cdr3_aa: CAISEVGEGTGANVLTF; v_call: TRBV10-3; j_call: TRBJ2-6; clone_size: .; d_call: .
cdr3_nt: TGCGCCAGCAGCTTGGGGGGGCGCGCCCAAGAGACCCAGTACTTC; cdr3_aa: CASSLGGRAQETQYF; v_call: TRBV5-1; j_call: TRBJ2-5; clone_size: .; d_call: .
cdr3_nt: TGTGCCAGTGGGACTAGCAGGGACACCGGGGAGCTGTTTTTT; cdr3_aa: CASGTSRDTGELFF; v_call: TRBV19; j_call: TRBJ2-2; clone_size: many; d_call: TRBD2
cdr3_nt: TGTGCCAGCATGGGGGCGGGAGGGGCAGATACGCAGTATTTT; cdr3_aa: CASMGAGGADTQYF; v_call: TRBV27; j_call: TRBJ2-3; clone_size: many; d_call: TRBD2
cdr3_nt: TGTGCCACCAGCAGCATTGACCTAGCGGAGCTGTGGGATACGCAGTATTTT; cdr3_aa: CATSSIDLAELWDTQYF; v_call: TRBV15; j_call: TRBJ2-3; clone_size: .; d_call: TRBD2
cdr3_nt: TGTGCCAGCAGTGAAGATCAGGCCGAGGGGGTCGCAGATACGCAGTATTTT; cdr3_aa: CASSEDQAEGVADTQYF; v_call: TRBV2; j_call: TRBJ2-3; clone_size: .; d_call: .
cdr3_nt: TGCAGCGTTGCCCGCCCGGAGGCCTACGAGCAGTACTTC; cdr3_aa: CSVARPEAYEQYF; v_call: TRBV29-1; j_call: TRBJ2-7; clone_size: .; d_call: .
cdr3_nt: TGTGCCAGCAGCATGGGAGACGGAAAGACCTATGGCTACACCTTC; cdr3_aa: CASSMGDGKTYGYTF; v_call: TRBV7-2; j_call: TRBJ1-2; clone_size: .; d_call: .
cdr3_nt: TGTGCCAGCAGCTACAGGACGCTCTCTGGGGCCAACGTCCTGACTTTC; cdr3_aa: CASSYRTLSGANVLTF; v_call: TRBV27; j_call: TRBJ2-6; clone_size: .; d_call: .
cdr3_nt: TGTGCCAGCAGTTACTCGAGATTAGCTAATGAGCAGTTCTTC; cdr3_aa: CASSYSRLANEQFF; v_call: TRBV6-6; j_call: TRBJ2-1; clone_size: few; d_call: .
cdr3_nt: TGCGCCAGCAGCTGGGGGGCCTCAGTTCTCTCTGGAAACACCATATATTTT; cdr3_aa: CASSWGASVLSGNTIYF; v_call: TRBV5-1; j_call: TRBJ1-3; clone_size: once; d_call: .
cdr3_nt: TGTGCCAGCAGTGACTCGGACGGGAGGGCCACAGATACGCAGTATTTT; cdr3_aa: CASSDSDGRATDTQYF; v_call: TRBV6-4; j_call: TRBJ2-3; clone_size: .; d_call: TRBD2
cdr3_nt: TGTGCCAGCAGAGCCTTGTACCTTCCAGAGACCCAGTACTTC; cdr3_aa: CASRALYLPETQYF; v_call: TRBV6-5; j_call: TRBJ2-5; clone_size: many; d_call: .
cdr3_nt: TGTGCCAGCAGCTTAGTTCGAGACAACTACTATGGCTACACCTTC; cdr3_aa: CASSLVRDNYYGYTF; v_call: TRBV7-8; j_call: TRBJ1-2; clone_size: .; d_call: .
cdr3_nt: TGTGCCAGCAGTGGGACAGAGCTTACCTACGAGCAGTACTTC; cdr3_aa: CASSGTELTYEQYF; v_call: TRBV6-1; j_call: TRBJ2-7; clone_size: few; d_call: .
cdr3_nt: TGTGCCAGCAGTTTATACTATACAGGGAACTATGGCTACACCTTC; cdr3_aa: CASSLYYTGNYGYTF; v_call: TRBV27; j_call: TRBJ1-2; clone_size: .; d_call: .
cdr3_nt: TGTGCCAGTAGTATTGGAGCGGGACCCCAAGATACGCAGTATTTT; cdr3_aa: CASSIGAGPQDTQYF; v_call: TRBV19; j_call: TRBJ2-3; clone_size: .; d_call: TRBD2
cdr3_nt: TGTGCCAGCAGCAAAGACTACCGAGCGGGAGGGTTCGACGAGCAGTACTTC; cdr3_aa: CASSKDYRAGGFDEQYF; v_call: TRBV21-1; j_call: TRBJ2-7; clone_size: .; d_call: .
cdr3_nt: TGTGCCAGCATCCCGCCGGAGCGGGGCACAGATACGCAGTATTTT; cdr3_aa: CASIPPERGTDTQYF; v_call: TRBV5-6; j_call: TRBJ2-3; clone_size: .; d_call: .
cdr3_nt: TGTGCCAGCAGCCCAACAGGGGCCGGCAATCAGCCCCAGCATTTT; cdr3_aa: CASSPTGAGNQPQHF; v_call: TRBV11-2; j_call: TRBJ1-5; clone_size: few; d_call: TRBD1
cdr3_nt: TGTGCCAGCAGCGGGACTCAGACCTCCTACGAGCAGTACTTC; cdr3_aa: CASSGTQTSYEQYF; v_call: TRBV5-6; j_call: TRBJ2-7; clone_size: .; d_call: .
cdr3_nt: TGTGCCAGCAGTTTATCGCCGGGCAGCTCCTACGAGCAGTACTTC; cdr3_aa: CASSLSPGSSYEQYF; v_call: TRBV27; j_call: TRBJ2-7; clone_size: .; d_call: .
cdr3_nt: TGTGCCAGGTGCGGACGGCTGAACACTGAAGCTTTCTTT; cdr3_aa: CARCGRLNTEAFF; v_call: TRBV2; j_call: TRBJ1-1; clone_size: .; d_call: .
cdr3_nt: TGTGCCAGCAGTGAACGATCGGGGGGAGGGATCGACGAGCAGTACTTC; cdr3_aa: CASSERSGGGIDEQYF; v_call: TRBV25-1; j_call: TRBJ2-7; clone_size: .; d_call: TRBD2
cdr3_nt: TGCGCCAGCAGCCAGCAAGCCGGGCCCGAAGGGAACACCATATATTTT; cdr3_aa: CASSQQAGPEGNTIYF; v_call: TRBV4-1; j_call: TRBJ1-3; clone_size: .; d_call: .
cdr3_nt: TGTGCCAGCAGCCTTGTGGGTCTAGCGGTGACATCGACAGATACGCAGTATTTT; cdr3_aa: CASSLVGLAVTSTDTQYF; v_call: TRBV5-4; j_call: TRBJ2-3; clone_size: few; d_call: TRBD2
cdr3_nt: TGCGCCAGCAGGACGGGGTGGAACACCGGGGAGCTGTTTTTT; cdr3_aa: CASRTGWNTGELFF; v_call: TRBV10-2; j_call: TRBJ2-2; clone_size: .; d_call: .
cdr3_nt: TGTGCCAGCAGTGCGATGACTAGCGGAAGCTCCTACGAGCAGTACTTC; cdr3_aa: CASSAMTSGSSYEQYF; v_call: TRBV27; j_call: TRBJ2-7; clone_size: .; d_call: TRBD2
cdr3_nt: TGTGCCAGCAGCTCCATTGGGACTAGCGAGATCTACGAGCAGTACTTC; cdr3_aa: CASSSIGTSEIYEQYF; v_call: TRBV11-2; j_call: TRBJ2-7; clone_size: .; d_call: TRBD2
cdr3_nt: TGTGCCAGCAGCCCCCAGGGGGCTGGCAATCAGCCCCAGCATTTT; cdr3_aa: CASSPQGAGNQPQHF; v_call: TRBV7-9; j_call: TRBJ1-5; clone_size: few; d_call: TRBD1
cdr3_nt: TGTGCCAGCAGAGAGCGGGAGATACGGGAGACCCAGTACTTC; cdr3_aa: CASREREIRETQYF; v_call: TRBV2; j_call: TRBJ2-5; clone_size: .; d_call: TRBD2
cdr3_nt: TGTGCCAGCAGTCACCGGACTAGCGGGAGGTGGAGTGAGCAGTTCTTC; cdr3_aa: CASSHRTSGRWSEQFF; v_call: TRBV7-9; j_call: TRBJ2-1; clone_size: .; d_call: TRBD2
cdr3_nt: TGTGCCAGCAGCATAAGGGGGGGTAATGGCAATCAGCCCCAGCATTTT; cdr3_aa: CASSIRGGNGNQPQHF; v_call: TRBV5-5; j_call: TRBJ1-5; clone_size: .; d_call: .
cdr3_nt: TGTGCCAGTAGTGAGCCGGGACCCTTAAGTATCCAGCTGTTTTTT; cdr3_aa: CASSEPGPLSIQLFF; v_call: TRBV19; j_call: TRBJ2-2; clone_size: once; d_call: .
cdr3_nt: TGTGCCAGCAGTGGGCACCTGGAGAATCAGCCCCAGCATTTT; cdr3_aa: CASSGHLENQPQHF; v_call: TRBV6-1; j_call: TRBJ1-5; clone_size: .; d_call: .
cdr3_nt: TGTGCCAGCAGTGAAGAGATGAGGTACGAGCAGTACTTC; cdr3_aa: CASSEEMRYEQYF; v_call: TRBV6-1; j_call: TRBJ2-7; clone_size: few; d_call: .
cdr3_nt: TGTGCCAGCAGTGAAGGAAATAGCGGTGGCACAGATACGCAGTATTTT; cdr3_aa: CASSEGNSGGTDTQYF; v_call: TRBV2; j_call: TRBJ2-3; clone_size: .; d_call: .
cdr3_nt: TGTGCCATCAGTGAGTCAGAGGAGAGAAACTCCTACGAGCAGTACTTC; cdr3_aa: CAISESEERNSYEQYF; v_call: TRBV10-3; j_call: TRBJ2-7; clone_size: .; d_call: .
cdr3_nt: TGCGCCAGCGGTCTAGCGGGATACAATGAGCAGTTCTTC; cdr3_aa: CASGLAGYNEQFF; v_call: TRBV5-1; j_call: TRBJ2-1; clone_size: .; d_call: TRBD2
cdr3_nt: TGTGCCAGCTCCCCTGGACTGAACACTGAAGCTTTCTTT; cdr3_aa: CASSPGLNTEAFF; v_call: TRBV18; j_call: TRBJ1-1; clone_size: few; d_call: .
cdr3_nt: TGTGCCTCCGGGACAGGGGTGCCCTACGAGCAGTACTTC; cdr3_aa: CASGTGVPYEQYF; v_call: TRBV2; j_call: TRBJ2-7; clone_size: .; d_call: TRBD1
cdr3_nt: TGTGCCAGCAGCTTAGACAGGTCTGGCGAGCAGTACTTC; cdr3_aa: CASSLDRSGEQYF; v_call: TRBV7-9; j_call: TRBJ2-7; clone_size: .; d_call: .
cdr3_nt: TGTGCCAGCAGTGAAGGAGGGGTTCGCTTCGCCTATGGCTACACCTTC; cdr3_aa: CASSEGGVRFAYGYTF; v_call: TRBV2; j_call: TRBJ1-2; clone_size: .; d_call: .
cdr3_nt: TGCAGTGCTAGGGGTACAGGGGAAGCTTTCTTT; cdr3_aa: CSARGTGEAFF; v_call: TRBV20-1; j_call: TRBJ1-1; clone_size: many; d_call: .
cdr3_nt: TGTGCCAGCAGCCTAAAGGCTCCCCCCTCCAATGAGCAGTTCTTC; cdr3_aa: CASSLKAPPSNEQFF; v_call: TRBV21-1; j_call: TRBJ2-1; clone_size: many; d_call: .
cdr3_nt: TGTGCCATCAGCGGGCTGTTGGCGAAACCCTACGAGCAGTACTTC; cdr3_aa: CAISGLLAKPYEQYF; v_call: TRBV10-3; j_call: TRBJ2-7; clone_size: .; d_call: .
cdr3_nt: TGTGCCAGCAGGCCGGGGTCGAGCTCCTACGAGCAGTACTTC; cdr3_aa: CASRPGSSSYEQYF; v_call: TRBV6-5; j_call: TRBJ2-7; clone_size: .; d_call: .
cdr3_nt: TGTGCCAGCAGTCCCGAGGGGTCCGGGGCCAACGTCCTGACTTTC; cdr3_aa: CASSPEGSGANVLTF; v_call: TRBV6-4; j_call: TRBJ2-6; clone_size: few; d_call: .